This T cell receptor (beta chain) was sequenced during a study of blood T cells in healthy people across ages. Findings of the study overall: The long-lived group displayed more naive CD4+ cells, plus higher diversity, than the aged donors did. Without sorted subsets, naive and antigen-experienced compartments could not be conclusively compared.

A remark on this clonotype: No antigen is known for it.

It was with a sample-barcoded 5' primer and a J-beta primer mix that a second PCR of roughly 7 to 12 cycles was run. TCRdb reanalysed the 5' RACE reads using MiXCR and keeps one entry per CDR3 protein. Among over 1,300,000 distinct CDR3 sequences listed, around 59% were seen once. Germline values: CDR1 DFQATT, CDR2 SNEGSKA (reference sequence). Trimming removed 0 bases from V and 8 bases from J, with 19 bases in between. The CDR3 loop spans 15 amino acids. The chain carries TRBV20-1 and TRBJ1-2; D perhaps matches TRBD1 (5 bases). Input material: blood. The source of this sequence is a man in his late teens or twenties in good health. The CDR3 loop reads CSAREAQGFSGGYTF. CDR3 bases: TGCAGTGCTAGAGAAGCGCAGGGATTCAGCGGGGGCTACACCTTC.